The entry below describes one T cell receptor (beta chain). TCRdb analysed the 5' RACE reads with MiXCR anew, one entry per CDR3 protein. This sample yields some 130,000 distinct CDR3 sequences, of which about an eighth are seen a single time; under 3% belongs to the top ten. This sample was included in a study of CD8 T cells in ankylosing spondylitis. Germline loops: CDR1 SGHRS, CDR2 YFSETQ. Trimming shortened V by 0 bases and J by 3 bases, and 13 bases separated the two germline ends. This CDR3 spans 15 amino acids. This chain uses TRBV5-1 with TRBJ2-7; no clear D gene. The clonotype comes from a female donor with ankylosing spondylitis or in good health (not recorded which). Sequencing was carried out using blood, either unsorted or a sorted T cell fraction (not recorded which). CDR3 coding DNA: TGCGCCAGCAGCTTGGACACCACCTCGATCTACGAGCAGTACTTC. Translating it yields CASSLDTTSIYEQYF.